These 9 T cell receptor beta chains came from one sample sequenced in a study of T cell responses to AZD1222 COVID-19 vaccine. Profiling relied on immunoSEQ multiplex PCR, and the TCRdb table lists in-frame clones only, not all of them. The table includes roughly 130,000 clones, about 91% detected once. Specimen: peripheral blood, collected on day 0 of AZD1222 vaccination. These receptors were taken from an adult in good health.

This clone has a single count. The J gene is TRBJ1-1, the V gene TRBV2; D gene ambiguous. The V end lost 5 bases, the J end lost 4 bases, and 8 bases lay between the germline ends. In germline, CDR1 is SNHLY, CDR2 FYNNEI. This CDR3 is 12 amino acids long. The CDR3 sequence is CASSLGPTEAFF. The DNA for the CDR3 is TGTGCCAGCAGTCTTGGACCCACTGAAGCTTTCTTT.

For the CDR3, the DNA is TGTGCCAGCAGTGGAAATAGCGGGGTTAGCACAGATACGCAGTATTTT. This encodes CASSGNSGVSTDTQYF. The chain combines TRBV2 with TRBJ2-3; 8 bases are shared with TRBD2. The trim removed 4 bases at V and 0 bases at J, leaving 6 bases unmatched. This CDR3 has 16 residues. Germline V CDR1 and CDR2: SNHLY, FYNNEI.

The chain carries TRBV7-8 and TRBJ2-2; D call uncertain. V was pared by 5 bases and J by 6 bases, with 4 bases between. Looked up from germline, CDR1 is SGHVS and CDR2 is FQNEAQ. This CDR3 has 11 residues. DNA for the CDR3: TGTGCCAGCAGCCCACCCGGGGAGCTGTTTTTT. It codes for CASSPPGELFF.

This rearrangement joins TRBV6-5 to TRBJ1-4, with a tentative D call TRBD1 (5 bases). Deletions cut 11 bases from V and 5 bases from J, with 9 bases between. This CDR3 has 11 residues. CDR1 and CDR2 (germline): MNHEY, SVGAGI. CDR3 amino acids: CASWGNEKLFF. The CDR3 DNA is TGTGCCTCGTGGGGGAATGAAAAACTGTTTTTT.

The DNA for the CDR3 is TGTGCCAGCATCACATGGGGCCAATTCTATGGCTACACCTTC. Encoded protein: CASITWGQFYGYTF. The chain combines TRBV28 with TRBJ1-2; weak D call: TRBD1 (5 bases). The V gene's germline CDR1 is MDHEN and CDR2 SYDVKM. V was shortened by 7 bases and J by 4 bases, with 16 bases between the two germline ends. The CDR3 covers 14 residues.

This sequence joins TRBV19 and TRBJ1-2; 8 positions agree with TRBD1. Germline V gives CDR1 LNHDA, CDR2 SQIVND (reference sequence). Losses at the gene ends were 5 bases for V and 1 base for J; bases not matched to a gene: 6. CDR3 length: 15 residues. CDR3 amino acids: CASSPWTGHNYGYTF. The CDR3 nucleotides read TGTGCCAGTAGTCCTTGGACAGGGCATAACTATGGCTACACCTTC.

The DNA for the CDR3 is TGTGCCAGCACCGACAGGGGAAGGCTGCCCCAGCATTTT. Its protein is CASTDRGRLPQHF. The genes are TRBV2 and TRBJ1-5; TRBD1 aligns across 8 bases. The CDR3 is 13 residues long. With 7 bases clipped from V and 9 bases from J, the junction kept 8 bases outside the gene matches. Germline CDR1 is SNHLY and CDR2 is FYNNEI.

V is TRBV24-1 and J is TRBJ1-2, with TRBD1 identical over 9 bases. The length of the CDR3 is 14 residues. Germline V gives CDR1 KGHDR, CDR2 SFDVKD. V dropped 4 bases and J dropped 4; count of bases not matched to a gene: 3. Written as DNA, the CDR3 is TGTGCCACCAGTGACCCGGACAGGGGCTATGGCTACACCTTC. Its translation is CATSDPDRGYGYTF.

J is TRBJ2-5 and V is TRBV5-4, with a weak D call TRBD1 (6 bases). The CDR3 length is 13 residues. Germline-derived CDR1 and CDR2 are SGHNT and YYREEE (reference sequence). V dropped 4 bases and J dropped 3 bases, with 10 bases sitting between them. The CDR3 protein is CASSTPGEETQYF. DNA of the CDR3: TGTGCCAGCAGCACCCCAGGGGAAGAGACCCAGTACTTC.